This entry concerns a single TCR beta chain. This clone's antigen is unknown. The record has no base qualities; no much larger clone is one base away. The germline V gene (reference sequence) provides CDR1 MNHNY and CDR2 SVGAGI. V lost 5 bases and J lost 6 bases, and the count of bases not matched to a germline gene is 12. From cysteine to phenylalanine, the CDR3 is 17 amino acids long. Only CDR3 DNA remains: 51 bases, in frame from the first base. The data belong to a study of T cell responses to AZD1222 COVID-19 vaccine (TCRdb year 2021). About the study as a whole: A total of 233 trial participants underwent TCR sequencing, of whom about 200 had received two doses of AZD1222 and approximately 26 had received two doses of the MenACWY control vaccine. Trial participants were enrolled by age into 18-55, 56-69 and 70-plus year subgroups, with approximately 160, 26 and 62 TCR-sequenced participants respectively. Points the paper makes about the study in general: The whole spike protein was spanned by vaccine-associated CD4 TCRs, and dominant responses were seen in regions 160-218 and 743-854. Participants were mostly white British, with more females than males. The authors suggested clonal diversity may have been underestimated. Reportedly, almost half of the unique spike-specific TCRs recognized epitopes lying outside the regions that are mutated in the B.1.351 and B.1.1.7 variants. Spike-specific TCR breadth and depth rose significantly after two AZD1222 doses compared with day 0 and with MenACWY recipients. In the small 56-69-year group, the increase in depth fell short of significance, most likely because of low power. Because no day 14 peak-response samples were available, the repertoires could be characterized only after the peak T cell response. Conclusions about previously exposed vaccinees are limited because only a handful of AZD1222 recipients were SARS-CoV-2 seropositive at baseline.

The CDR3 regions of human TCRbeta chains were analyzed by immunosequencing. The authors' pipeline ran thus. TCRs in the repertoires were compared against a reference library of SARS-CoV-2-specific TCRs that had been generated with the MIRA antigen-specificity platform. Breadth was defined as the fraction of unique TCRs that were SARS-CoV-2-associated. Depth was defined as the fraction of total T cells that were SARS-CoV-2-associated. Using the MIRA data, each spike-specific TCR was mapped to the spike region that the TCR reacts to and placed in a CD4 or CD8 class. Log10-transformed breadth and depth values were compared by one-way ANOVA with Sidak's multiple comparisons tests. TCRdb took over this immuneACCESS table, retaining in-frame rearrangements with V and J assigned. Such tables are incomplete; in checked studies, under half of the missing clones stem from an unresolved V gene, and the remainder is unexplained. V and J calls and clone size are copied from that table; D and trimming were computed from the DNA. Recorded for this sample are about 76,000 clones; roughly 90% of them occurred a single time. The top ten hold 4% to 5.5% of the sample.

The time point label on this specimen signifies: baseline before first vaccination. What this sample's treatment or condition label stands for: meningococcal conjugate vaccine given as trial control. Vaccinee samples came from UK trials COV001 and COV002, including a single-blind randomized controlled phase 2/3 trial of AZD1222 (ChAdOx1 nCoV-19) in healthy adults. Trial participant PBMC samples were collected at day 0 and day 28 after the second dose for TCRbeta chain sequencing. Material: peripheral blood, obtained on day 0 of MenACWY control vaccination. The sequence derives from an adult in good health. The receptor chain draws on TRBV6-6 and TRBJ1-6; the junction holds 8 bases that match TRBD1. The sequenced DNA: TGTGCCAGCAGTCCCGTTCGAGGACAGGGAGCTAATTCACCCCTCCACTTT. Translated, this is CASSPVRGQGANSPLHF.